What follows are 7 T cell receptor beta chains derived from one specimen sequenced in a study of T cells in localized non-small cell lung cancer (dated by TCRdb to about 2020). The library relied on the immunoSEQ multiplex PCR assay. TCRdb re-hosts the immuneACCESS table, in-frame sequences only. Its copies lack some clones; in the studies checked, an unresolved V gene accounts for under half of them, and the cause for the rest is not known. Counted in this sample were about 59,000 clones; approximately 90% of them appeared once. Together, the top ten hold 22% of the sample. The starting material was peripheral blood, obtained before any cancer treatment. The origin of the receptors is a man aged 35-75 years with stage I squamous cell lung carcinoma.

V gene TRBV9 combines with J gene TRBJ2-5; TRBD1 matches 7 bases. V dropped 2 bases and J dropped 3; count of bases not matched to a gene: 4. This CDR3 region has 14 residues. CDR1 is SGDLS and CDR2 is YYNGEE in the germline V gene. The CDR3 protein is CASSVFGTEETQYF. CDR3 nucleotide sequence: TGTGCCAGCAGCGTTTTCGGGACAGAAGAGACCCAGTACTTC.

This rearrangement joins TRBV7-2 to TRBJ1-1, with D unresolved. The CDR3 length is 14 residues. The V gene lost 2 bases and the J gene lost 3 bases, with 10 bases spanning the gap. Looked up from germline, CDR1 is SGHTA and CDR2 is FQGNSA. Written as DNA, the CDR3 is TGTGCCAGCAGCTTATTCACCGGGGACACTGAAGCTTTCTTT. It codes for CASSLFTGDTEAFF.

This rearrangement joins TRBV28 to TRBJ1-1; D is ambiguous. Trimming pared 5 bases from V and 3 bases from J, leaving 13 bases between. This CDR3 is 14 amino acids long. From germline, CDR1 is MDHEN and CDR2 SYDVKM. CDR3 sequence reads: CASSKREWDTEAFF. The CDR3 nucleotides read TGTGCCAGCAGTAAGAGGGAATGGGACACTGAAGCTTTCTTT.

This clone was counted a single time. V usage is TRBV9 and J usage is TRBJ2-1; a possible D gene is TRBD1 (6 bases). The germline gives CDR1 SGDLS, CDR2 YYNGEE. This CDR3 has 14 amino acids. Trimming stripped 0 bases from V and 6 bases from J, with 10 bases between. The CDR3 loop reads CASSVVRGSNEQFF. The CDR3 bases are TGTGCCAGCAGCGTAGTGAGGGGGTCCAATGAGCAGTTCTTC.

The CDR3 region has the DNA TGTGCCAGCAGTTACTCTTGGACCCTATCGTACACTGAAGCTTTCTTT. Translated, it gives CASSYSWTLSYTEAFF. This chain joins TRBV6-5 and TRBJ1-1; D is ambiguous. Germline assignment: CDR1 MNHEY and CDR2 SVGAGI. The CDR3 is 16 residues long. V was shortened by 0 bases and J by 3 bases, with 14 bases between the two germline ends.

The gene calls are TRBV7-9 and TRBJ2-7, with 10 bases lining up with TRBD1. CDR3 length equals 11 residues. The germline V gene encodes CDR1 SEHNR and CDR2 FQNEAQ (reference sequence). The junction had 2 bases not matched to a gene; V was cut back by 11 bases and J by 4 bases. The CDR3 DNA is TGTGCCTCGGGACAGGGGTACGAGCAGTACTTC. This codes for CASGQGYEQYF.

The chain employs TRBV18 and TRBJ1-1; a possible D gene is TRBD1 (5 bases). The CDR3 sequence is 15 residues long. V lost 1 base and J 5 bases, leaving 14 bases between the germline ends. Germline V gene lookup returns CDR1 KGHSH and CDR2 LQKENI. The CDR3 coding sequence is TGTGCCAGCTCACCACTATCAGGGTGGCGGACTGAAGCTTTCTTT. Protein sequence: CASSPLSGWRTEAFF.